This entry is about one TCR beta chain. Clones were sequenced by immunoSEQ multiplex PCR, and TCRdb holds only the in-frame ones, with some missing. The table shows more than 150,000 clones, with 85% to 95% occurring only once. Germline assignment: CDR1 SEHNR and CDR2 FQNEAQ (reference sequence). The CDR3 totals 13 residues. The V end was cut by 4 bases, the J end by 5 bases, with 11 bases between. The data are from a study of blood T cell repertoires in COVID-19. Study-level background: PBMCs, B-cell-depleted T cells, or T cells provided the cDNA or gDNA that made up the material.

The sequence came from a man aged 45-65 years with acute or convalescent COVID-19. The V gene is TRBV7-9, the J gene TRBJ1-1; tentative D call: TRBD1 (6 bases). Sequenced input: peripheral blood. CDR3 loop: CASSYRVGTEAFF. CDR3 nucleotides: TGTGCCAGCAGCTACAGGGTTGGAACTGAAGCTTTCTTT.